The 11 T cell receptor beta chains listed next were all sequenced from one sample in a study of monozygotic twins with inflammatory bowel disease. TCRdb reprocessed the 5' RACE reads and keeps a single row for each CDR3 protein, giving no DNA. The specimen's table records approximately 400,000 distinct CDR3 sequences. Sequenced material: blood. The receptors derive from a human donor with ulcerative colitis or Crohn's disease, or a healthy co-twin of an affected twin (not recorded which).

The rearrangement joins TRBV6-2 or TRBV6-3 to TRBJ2-3; TCRdb picks TRBD2, but there is no DNA to check that call. CDR1 is MNHEY, CDR2 SVGEGT, per germline. This CDR3 spans 21 amino acids. CDR3 loop: CASNEGSTSVRAPSRTDTQYF.

The rearrangement joins TRBV20-1 to TRBJ2-1; the D call of TRBD2 rests on TCRdb alone, since no DNA is present to check it. This CDR3 comprises 11 residues. Looked up from germline, CDR1 is DFQATT and CDR2 is SNEGSKA (reference sequence). CDR3 amino acids: CSAKDYYEQFF.

The gene calls are TRBV9 and TRBJ2-5. Germline CDR1 SGDLS, CDR2 YYNGEE. CDR3 length: 13 residues. CDR3 region: CASSVNYQETQYF.

The V and J genes are TRBV9 and TRBJ2-7; as DNA is missing, the TRBD1 call by TCRdb cannot be tested. Germline CDR1 reads SGDLS; CDR2 reads YYNGEE. The length of the CDR3 is 15 residues. The CDR3 sequence is CASSPEGGWGYEQYF.

The V gene is TRBV20-1, the J gene TRBJ2-4. The CDR3 length is 14 residues. From germline, CDR1 is DFQATT and CDR2 SNEGSKA (reference sequence). The CDR3 spells CSALQPSSKNIQYF.

The chain combines TRBV18 with TRBJ2-3; there is no DNA to check the TCRdb D call of TRBD2. The CDR3 covers 16 residues. CDR1 is KGHSH and CDR2 is LQKENI in the germline V gene. This CDR3 reads CASSPNVAGGPDTQYF.

This CDR3 is CASSQDGLAGDSSYEQYF. The V gene is TRBV3-1, the J gene TRBJ2-7; with no DNA, the TCRdb D assignment of TRBD2 cannot be verified. From germline, CDR1 is LGHDT and CDR2 YNNKEL (reference sequence). The CDR3 covers 18 residues.

The chain recombines TRBV20-1 with TRBJ2-5; the D gene TCRdb calls, TRBD1, cannot be checked with no DNA. Germline CDR1 is DFQATT and CDR2 is SNEGSKA (reference sequence). CDR3 length: 11 residues. The CDR3 reads CSASFPGLSYF.

This rearrangement joins TRBV29-1 to TRBJ2-5; TCRdb's D gene call, TRBD2, goes unchecked for lack of DNA. The germline V gene has CDR1 SQVTM and CDR2 ANQGSEA. This CDR3 region has 13 residues. The CDR3 protein is CSVRAGTQETQYF.

The chain combines TRBV14 with TRBJ2-5; the D call from TCRdb, TRBD2, cannot be confirmed without DNA. Germline CDR1 and CDR2: SGHDN and FVKESK. The CDR3 has 13 residues. CDR3 sequence reads: CASSRLGGETQYF.

J is TRBJ2-2 and V is TRBV15. The CDR3 loop spans 15 amino acids. Looked up from germline, CDR1 is LNHNV and CDR2 is YYDKDF (reference sequence). The CDR3 loop is CATSKKSGRYGELFF. Full variable domain (rest looked up from reference TRBV15 and TRBJ2-2): DAMVIQNPRYQVTQFGKPVTLSCSQTLNHNVMYWYQQKSSQAPKLLFHYYDKDFNNEADTPDNFQSRRPNTSFCFLDIRSPGLGDTAMYLCATSKKSGRYGELFFGEGSRLTVL.